The 23 T cell receptor beta chains below all came from one sample that was sequenced in a study of shared T cell receptors in the human thymus. The table came from immunoSEQ multiplex PCR; TCRdb's copy has only in-frame clones and leaves some out. The sample lists under 850,000 clones, roughly 90% occurring once. The sample also formed part of further work on human thymus T cells.

The sequencing input was thymocytes. Receptors originate from a boy younger than two with a congenital heart defect.

The chain carries TRBV25-1 and TRBJ1-2; D possibly corresponds to TRBD1 (5 bases). Germline assignment: CDR1 MGHDK and CDR2 SYGVNS. V dropped 2 bases and J dropped 6 bases, with 13 bases sitting between them. The CDR3 has 14 residues. The CDR3 loop reads CASSERPPGDGYTF. CDR3 DNA: TGTGCCAGCAGTGAAAGGCCCCCGGGGGATGGCTACACCTTC.

This rearrangement joins TRBV6-1 to TRBJ2-1, with a possible D match to TRBD2 (6 bases). V lost 6 bases and J lost 10, with 13 bases in between. The CDR3 covers 12 residues. Germline V gene data show CDR1 as MNHNS and CDR2 as SASEGT. The CDR3 sequence: CASSAGTDEQFF. DNA for the CDR3: TGTGCCAGCAGCGCCGGGACTGACGAGCAGTTCTTC.

The J gene is TRBJ2-1, the V gene TRBV7-9, with D perhaps matching TRBD2 (6 bases). From germline, CDR1 is SEHNR and CDR2 FQNEAQ (reference sequence). V lost 3 bases to trimming and J lost 9 bases, with 9 bases between them. The CDR3 has 12 residues. CDR3 region: CASSFLGGEQFF. The DNA for the CDR3 is TGTGCCAGCAGCTTCCTGGGGGGTGAGCAGTTCTTC.

The rearrangement links TRBV27 to TRBJ2-3; 10 nucleotides line up with TRBD2. Germline V gives CDR1 MNHEY, CDR2 SMNVEV (reference sequence). The CDR3 is made up of 15 amino acids. The J segment lost 4 bases and the V segment lost 6 bases, leaving 7 bases of the junction unmatched. CDR3 in DNA: TGTGCCAGCAGGAGGTCTAGCGGGAGCTCAGATACGCAGTATTTT. Protein sequence: CASRRSSGSSDTQYF.

This sequence joins TRBV10-3 and TRBJ1-5, with 8 bases aligning to TRBD1. V shed 6 bases, J shed 4 bases, and the junction held 5 bases outside the gene matches. CDR3 size: 14 residues. Germline loops: CDR1 ENHRY, CDR2 SYGVKD. This CDR3 reads CAIRGTGRNQPQHF. CDR3 in DNA: TGTGCCATCAGGGGGACAGGTAGAAATCAGCCCCAGCATTTT.

V usage is TRBV6-1 and J usage is TRBJ1-2, with 9 bases fitting TRBD1. The germline V gene encodes CDR1 MNHNS and CDR2 SASEGT. The CDR3 is 15 residues long. V dropped 7 bases and J dropped 0; count of bases not matched to a gene: 6. This CDR3 reads CASIGTGPANYGYTF. CDR3 nucleotides: TGTGCCAGCATTGGGACAGGGCCCGCTAACTATGGCTACACCTTC.

The rearrangement uses TRBV6-1 and TRBJ2-4, with 8 bases identical to TRBD1. The length of the CDR3 is 18 residues. V was pared by 4 bases and J by 7 bases, with 18 bases of the junction left unmatched. Germline values: CDR1 MNHNS, CDR2 SASEGT. The CDR3 here is CASSARENVYRGRNIQYF. The CDR3 DNA reads as TGTGCCAGCAGTGCCCGAGAAAACGTATACAGGGGGAGGAACATTCAGTACTTC.

The V gene is TRBV15, the J gene TRBJ2-3, with 7 bases fitting TRBD2. J was trimmed by 0 bases and V by 6 bases; bases with no gene match: 12. The CDR3 spans 17 residues. Germline CDR1 LNHNV, CDR2 YYDKDF (reference sequence). CDR3 nucleotides: TGTGCCACCAGAGCCGCCGGGACTACGATGAGCACAGATACGCAGTATTTT. It is translated as CATRAAGTTMSTDTQYF.

The CDR3 nucleotides are TGCAGCGTTGGAACAGGGGGAGCTTTCTTT. Its translation: CSVGTGGAFF. The chain links TRBV29-1 to TRBJ1-1; 8 bases match TRBD1. The CDR3 is 10 residues long. Germline V CDR1 and CDR2: SQVTM, ANQGSEA. Losses at the gene ends were 4 bases for V and 10 bases for J; bases not matched to a gene: 2. The full variable domain, in which reference TRBV29-1 and TRBJ1-1 provide the parts outside the CDR3, is SAVISQKPSRDICQRGTSLTIQCQVDSQVTMMFWYRQQPGQSLTLIATANQGSEATYESGFVIDKFPISRPNLTFSTLTVSNMSPEDSSIYLCSVGTGGAFFGQGTRLTVV.

The chain links TRBV7-5 to TRBJ2-7; the table gives TRBD1 as D, unverified against the DNA. TRBV7-5 is noted as a pseudogene. The CDR3 contains 15 residues. This CDR3 is CVRSSHDRGNYEQYF. In DNA, the CDR3 is TGTGTCAGAAGCTCCCACGACAGGGGGAACTACGAGCAGTACTTC.

The rearrangement links TRBV15 to TRBJ2-3, with D possibly being TRBD1 (6 bases). The V gene's germline CDR1 is LNHNV and CDR2 YYDKDF (reference sequence). The V end was cut by 7 bases, the J end by 4 bases, with 12 bases between. The CDR3 length is 13 residues. The CDR3 region is CATKGVGADTQYF. The CDR3 nucleotides read TGTGCCACCAAGGGGGTCGGCGCAGATACGCAGTATTTT.

This chain connects TRBV5-4 to TRBJ2-1; D is undetermined. V dropped 6 bases and J dropped 5 bases, with 6 bases sitting between them. CDR1 and CDR2 from the germline V gene are SGHNT and YYREEE (reference sequence). The CDR3 is 11 residues long. CDR3: CASIRDNEQFF. The CDR3 coding sequence is TGTGCCAGCATCCGCGACAATGAGCAGTTCTTC.

The chain joins TRBV18 to TRBJ1-3, with 7 nucleotides matching TRBD1. The CDR3 contains 17 residues. Germline V lookup: CDR1 KGHSH, CDR2 LQKENI. After removal of 2 bases from V and 0 bases from J, the junction contained 7 bases not matched to a gene. This CDR3 reads CASSPNRQGDSGNTIYF. Written as DNA, the CDR3 is TGTGCCAGCTCACCAAATCGACAGGGCGACTCTGGAAACACCATATATTTT.

This chain uses TRBV28 with TRBJ2-3, with TRBD2 matching 9 bases. The germline V gene encodes CDR1 MDHEN and CDR2 SYDVKM. This CDR3 comprises 18 residues. The ends lost 0 bases at V and 2 bases at J; junction bases unmatched: 9. CDR3 sequence reads: CASSLCPRLAGFTDTQYF. The CDR3 nucleotides read TGTGCCAGCAGTTTATGCCCCCGGCTAGCGGGGTTCACAGATACGCAGTATTTT.

This clone was counted a single time. The chain is built from TRBV7-2 and TRBJ1-5; D is unclear. V was shortened by 1 base and J by 0 bases, with 10 bases between the two germline ends. The CDR3 spans 16 residues. Germline CDR1 SGHTA, CDR2 FQGNSA. CDR3 DNA sequence: TGTGCCAGCAGCTTAGGAGGGCCGGATAGCAATCAGCCCCAGCATTTT. It yields the protein CASSLGGPDSNQPQHF.

The chain couples TRBV9 to TRBJ2-2, with TRBD2 matching 7 bases. Germline V lookup: CDR1 SGDLS, CDR2 YYNGEE. V lost 2 bases and J lost 5; bases outside the gene matches: 12. The CDR3 length is 17 residues. The CDR3 sequence: CASSVGSVAGQTGELFF. The CDR3 nucleotides are TGTGCCAGCAGCGTGGGGTCGGTAGCGGGTCAAACCGGGGAGCTGTTTTTT. Complete variable domain (other parts from reference TRBV9 and TRBJ2-2): DSGVTQTPKHLITATGQRVTLRCSPRSGDLSVYWYQQSLDQGLQFLIQYYNGEERAKGNILERFSAQQFPDLHSELNLSSLELGDSALYFCASSVGSVAGQTGELFFGEGSRLTVL.

The chain has TRBV21-1 and TRBJ1-2; TRBD1 is the table's D call and was not checked against the DNA. TRBV21-1 is assigned pseudogene status. There are 19 residues in the CDR3. DNA for the CDR3: TGTGCCAGCAGCAAAGGCCCCCACCGTACGACAGGAGCAAGGGGTGGCTACACCTTC. Translated, it gives CASSKGPHRTTGARGGYTF.

The chain uses TRBV27 and TRBJ1-2, with TRBD1 matching 7 bases. Germline V gene sequence: CDR1 MNHEY, CDR2 SMNVEV (reference sequence). V gave up 1 base and J gave up 7 bases; unmatched junction bases: 12. This CDR3 is 16 amino acids long. CDR3 in amino acids: CASSLFERTGPSGYTF. DNA of the CDR3: TGTGCCAGCAGTTTATTTGAGAGGACAGGTCCAAGTGGCTACACCTTC.

V is TRBV5-1 and J is TRBJ1-3; TRBD1 agrees at 7 bases. Unmatched junction bases numbered 9, after V lost 3 bases and J lost 0 bases. Germline CDR1 is SGHRS and CDR2 is YFSETQ. The CDR3 totals 17 residues. As DNA, the CDR3 is TGCGCCAGCAGCTCGGAGCCACAGGGGCACTCTGGAAACACCATATATTTT. Its translation is CASSSEPQGHSGNTIYF.

This clone was picked up a small number of times. The chain carries TRBV19 and TRBJ2-1; possible D gene TRBD2, 5 bases. The CDR3 runs 10 residues. Deletions cut 6 bases from V and 11 bases from J, with 8 bases between. The germline V gene has CDR1 LNHDA and CDR2 SQIVND (reference sequence). The CDR3 DNA is TGTGCCAGTAGCAGCGGTAAGCAGTTCTTC. Translating gives CASSSGKQFF.

The chain is built from TRBV7-9 and TRBJ1-3, with a tentative D call TRBD1 (6 bases). The germline V gene encodes CDR1 SEHNR and CDR2 FQNEAQ (reference sequence). There are 14 residues in the CDR3. The V end lost 7 bases, the J end lost 4 bases, and 14 bases lay between the germline ends. The CDR3 DNA is TGTGCCAGCACTTGGGGGGGGCGAGGAAACACCATATATTTT. Protein: CASTWGGRGNTIYF.

This chain joins TRBV13 and TRBJ1-2, with D possibly being TRBD1 (5 bases). Germline CDR1 and CDR2: PRHDT and FYEKMQ (reference sequence). V dropped 3 bases and J dropped 5 bases, with 7 bases sitting between them. The CDR3 spans 12 residues. For the CDR3, the DNA is TGTGCCAGCAGCTTGGGGGGTTATGGCTACACCTTC. It codes for CASSLGGYGYTF.

The chain couples TRBV27 to TRBJ2-3, with D possibly being TRBD1 (5 bases). Trimming removed 7 bases at V and 1 base at J, with 18 bases between. The V gene's germline CDR1 is MNHEY and CDR2 SMNVEV (reference sequence). The CDR3 runs to 16 residues. CDR3 residues: CASTPTDGFGTDTQYF. For the CDR3, the DNA is TGTGCCAGCACCCCGACAGATGGATTTGGCACAGATACGCAGTATTTT.